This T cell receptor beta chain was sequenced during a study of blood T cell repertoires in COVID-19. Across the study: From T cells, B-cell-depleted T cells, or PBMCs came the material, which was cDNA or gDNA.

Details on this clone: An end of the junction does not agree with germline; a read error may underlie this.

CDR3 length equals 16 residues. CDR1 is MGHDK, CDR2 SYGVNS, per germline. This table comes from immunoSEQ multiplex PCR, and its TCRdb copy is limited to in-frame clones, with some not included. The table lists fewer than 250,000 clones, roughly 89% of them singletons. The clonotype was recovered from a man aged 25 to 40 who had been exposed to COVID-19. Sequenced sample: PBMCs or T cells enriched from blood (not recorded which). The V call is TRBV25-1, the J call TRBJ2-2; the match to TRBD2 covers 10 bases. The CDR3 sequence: CASTELAGLDTGELFF. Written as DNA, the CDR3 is TGTGCCAGCACTGAACTAGCGGGGCTTGACACCGGGGAGCTGTTTTTT.